This TCR beta chain is from a study of human T cells and chemical hapten exposure. Study summary: Recorded diagnoses among the mostly female patients were alopecia areata, totalis or universalis.

In TCRdb, the RACE reads were re-called with MiXCR into one record per CDR3 protein. Of some 45,000 distinct CDR3 sequences in the sample, roughly 12% were seen once. Study outcomes and limitations: Positive correlation was observed between PT1 expanded TCR counts and patch test score. Expanded TCRs made up significantly more big CDR3 similarity clusters than controls did.

V was trimmed by 6 bases and J by 3 bases, leaving 11 bases between them. This CDR3 comprises 13 residues. Germline V gene lookup returns CDR1 KGHSH and CDR2 LQKENI. Time point specified: pre-sensitization, week 0. Treatment denoted: therapeutic diphenylcyclopropenone sensitization with weekly scalp DPC. This clonotype came up many times. Its antigen remains unknown. The rearrangement joins TRBV18 to TRBJ1-1, with D maybe TRBD1 (6 bases). Material: whole blood, obtained in connection with sensitization to the hapten diphenylcyclopropenone (DPC). This TCR came from a woman aged 25 to 39 with alopecia areata. Some clones in this sample may be carry-over from other donors' samples. The chain's CDR3 is CASSLRGDTEAFF. The CDR3 coding sequence is TGTGCCAGCTCTCTCAGGGGCGACACTGAAGCTTTCTTT.